The entry that follows covers one T cell receptor beta chain sequence. What it binds is not known. TCRdb fed the 5' RACE reads into MiXCR, producing one record per CDR3 protein. The data show 200,000 or so distinct CDR3 sequences, with roughly 6.3% seen just once and roughly 1% held by the top ten. This entry is derived from a study of T cells after yellow fever vaccination. Germline CDR1 and CDR2: MNHNS and SASEGT. The CDR3 contains 15 residues. V lost 5 bases, J lost 4 bases, and 4 bases stayed unmatched. Whole-study results and caveats: A large majority of primary-vaccination clones showed up again after the booster (under 98% CD4, around 88% CD8). Clonotype sharing between CD4 and CD8 compartments was small.

The source material was CD4+ T cells sorted from PBMCs, sampled on the day of the yellow fever booster vaccination. The source is a man in his thirties or forties who received the YFV17D yellow fever vaccine. The chain uses TRBV6-1 and TRBJ2-1; 11 nucleotides line up with TRBD2. DNA for the CDR3: TGTGCCAGCAGTAGATCTAGCGGGAGGTACAATGAGCAGTTCTTC. Protein product: CASSRSSGRYNEQFF.